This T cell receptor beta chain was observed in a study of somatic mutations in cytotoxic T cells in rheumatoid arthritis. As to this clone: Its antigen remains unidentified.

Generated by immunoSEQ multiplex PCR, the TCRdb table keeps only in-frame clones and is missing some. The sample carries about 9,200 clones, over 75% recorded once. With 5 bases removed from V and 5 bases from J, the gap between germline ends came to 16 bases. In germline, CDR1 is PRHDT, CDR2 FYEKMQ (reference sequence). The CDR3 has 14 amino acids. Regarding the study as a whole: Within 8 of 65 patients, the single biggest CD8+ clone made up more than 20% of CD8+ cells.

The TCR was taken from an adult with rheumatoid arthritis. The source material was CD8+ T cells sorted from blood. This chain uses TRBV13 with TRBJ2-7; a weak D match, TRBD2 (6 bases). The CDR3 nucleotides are TGTGCCAGCAGCGTAACCCAGGGAGGACACGAGCAGTACTTC. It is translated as CASSVTQGGHEQYF.